The rows below give T cell receptor beta chains drawn from one sample of a study of Graves' ophthalmopathy and Graves' hyperthyroidism. TCRdb processed the multiplex PCR reads anew with MiXCR; each CDR3 protein has one entry. The repertoire holds a few hundred thousand distinct CDR3 sequences, about 35% seen once, with about 4% in the top ten. Sample: peripheral blood or thyroid tissue (not recorded which). The receptors come from an adult man with Graves' hyperthyroidism. Each CDR3 is given with its conserved first and last residue. D genes are given only for firm matches. Not all rows give a size; the values are once, few, many and, for expanded clones, a class.

clone_size j_call d_call v_call cdr3_aa cdr3_nt
. TRBJ1-5 TRBD1 TRBV7-9 CASSLSGQGYSNQPQHF TGTGCCAGCAGCTTATCGGGACAGGGATATAGCAATCAGCCCCAGCATTTT
many TRBJ1-2 . TRBV29-1 CSVEVRGDLVYGYTF TGCAGCGTTGAAGTGCGAGGGGACTTGGTCTATGGCTACACCTTC
. TRBJ2-1 . TRBV29-1 CSVEIKVSSYNEQFF TGCAGCGTTGAGATTAAGGTGAGCTCCTACAATGAGCAGTTCTTC
few TRBJ1-5 . TRBV28 CASRTTVRNQPQHF TGTGCCAGCAGGACGACAGTGCGGAATCAGCCCCAGCATTTT
. TRBJ2-3 . TRBV19 CASSQQGATDTQYF TGTGCCAGCAGTCAGCAAGGGGCGACAGATACGCAGTATTTT
few TRBJ1-2 . TRBV5-6 CASSPTVLIDYGYTF TGTGCCAGCAGCCCGACAGTACTTATAGACTATGGCTACACCTTC
many TRBJ1-5 . TRBV6-1 CASSEAGRTLNQPQHF TGTGCCAGCAGTGAAGCGGGACGGACGTTAAATCAGCCCCAGCATTTT
many TRBJ1-4 TRBD1 TRBV5-1 CASSMDRAEKLFF TGCGCCAGCAGCATGGACAGGGCCGAAAAACTGTTTTTT
few TRBJ1-1 . TRBV28 CASSWDLRGGAFF TGTGCCAGCAGCTGGGACCTCCGAGGGGGAGCTTTCTTT
. TRBJ2-5 . TRBV28 CASSFSNRVRKETQYF TGTGCCAGCAGTTTCTCCAACAGGGTCCGTAAAGAGACCCAGTACTTC
few TRBJ2-7 . TRBV28 CASSRLTFYEQYF TGTGCCAGCAGTCGACTGACATTCTACGAGCAGTACTTC
. TRBJ2-2 TRBD2 TRBV10-3 CAISVLAGGSDELFF TGTGCCATCAGTGTACTAGCGGGAGGGAGCGATGAGCTGTTTTTT
. TRBJ2-5 TRBD2 TRBV5-1 CASSLAGTRGETQYF TGCGCCAGCAGCTTGGCCGGGACTAGGGGAGAGACCCAGTACTTC
. TRBJ1-2 . TRBV10-3 CAGSNYGYTF TGTGCCGGGTCTAACTATGGCTACACCTTC
many TRBJ1-2 . TRBV7-9 CASSFGGEHYGYTF TGTGCCAGCAGCTTTGGGGGGGAGCACTATGGCTACACCTTC
many TRBJ2-5 . TRBV20-1 CSARFQSGETQYF TGCAGTGCTAGATTCCAGTCAGGGGAGACCCAGTACTTC
many TRBJ1-2 TRBD1 TRBV29-1 CSATRKDRADGYGYTF TGCAGCGCCACTCGCAAGGACAGGGCGGATGGCTATGGCTACACCTTC
many TRBJ2-5 . TRBV12-3/TRBV12-4 CASSLSGEETQYF TGTGCCAGCAGCCTCTCGGGTGAAGAGACCCAGTACTTC
. TRBJ2-6 TRBD1 TRBV7-2 CASRSGTGGAMNTEAF TGTGCCAGCAGATCCGGGACAGGGGGGGCCATGAACACTGAAGCTTTC
many TRBJ2-5 TRBD1 TRBV11-1 CASSPPGQKETQYF TGTGCCAGCAGCCCTCCGGGACAGAAAGAGACCCAGTACTTC
many TRBJ2-7 TRBD1 TRBV10-3 CAIENSKDRANEQYF TGTGCCATCGAGAATTCCAAGGACAGGGCCAACGAGCAGTACTTC
. TRBJ1-2 . TRBV25-1 CASSERGSGYTF TGTGCCAGCAGTGAAAGGGGAAGTGGCTACACCTTC
. TRBJ2-7 TRBD1 TRBV20-1 CSARDKGGDRRVMYEQYF TGCAGTGCTAGAGATAAAGGGGGCGACAGGCGGGTTATGTACGAGCAGTACTTC
once TRBJ2-5 TRBD2 TRBV29-1 CSVGLAYF TGCAGCGTCGGACTAGCTTACTTC
few TRBJ2-3 . TRBV7-2 CASSLMTGGGGTQYF TGTGCCAGCAGCTTAATGACCGGGGGCGGAGGTACGCAGTATTTT
. TRBJ1-6 . TRBV2 CASKSNRAVNSPLHF TGTGCCAGCAAGTCAAACAGGGCGGTTAATTCACCCCTCCACTTT
. TRBJ2-5 TRBD1 TRBV29-1 CSVEARGTGTWETQYF TGCAGCGTTGAAGCCAGGGGGACAGGGACATGGGAGACCCAGTACTTC
. TRBJ2-5 . TRBV20-1 CSTGDGDPYQETQYF TGCAGTACTGGGGACGGAGACCCGTACCAAGAGACCCAGTACTTC
many TRBJ2-7 TRBD2 TRBV20-1 CSARDLSGSSSYEQYF TGCAGTGCTAGAGACCTTAGCGGGTCCAGTTCCTACGAGCAGTACTTC
many TRBJ1-1 . TRBV15 CATSRARGKDTEAFF TGTGCCACCAGCAGAGCCAGGGGAAAGGACACTGAAGCTTTCTTT
. TRBJ1-2 TRBD1 TRBV29-1 CSVTGQAWSYGYTF TGCAGCGTAACGGGACAGGCTTGGTCCTATGGCTACACCTTC
many TRBJ1-5 . TRBV6-1 CASRETEGLNQPQHF TGTGCCAGCAGGGAGACAGAGGGCTTAAATCAGCCCCAGCATTTT
. TRBJ1-3 TRBD1 TRBV12-3/TRBV12-4 CASRDLRGGAGNTIYF TGTGCCAGCAGGGACCTGAGAGGGGGCGCGGGAAACACCATATATTTT
many TRBJ2-3 . TRBV5-8 CASRLTDTQYF TGTGCCAGCAGACTCACAGATACGCAGTATTTT
many TRBJ1-1 TRBD1 TRBV25-1 CASSDLPGQGNTEAFF TGTGCCAGCAGTGACCTCCCGGGACAGGGTAACACTGAAGCTTTCTTT
many TRBJ2-7 TRBD2 TRBV12-3/TRBV12-4 CASSSTRGSGGEQYF TGTGCCAGCAGTTCAACCAGGGGTAGCGGGGGCGAGCAGTACTTC
. TRBJ2-7 . TRBV29-1 CTHETYEQYF TGCACCCATGAAACCTACGAGCAGTACTTC
. TRBJ1-4 . TRBV7-8 CASSRPAGATNEKLFF TGCGCCAGCAGCCGCCCGGCGGGAGCAACTAATGAAAAACTGTTTTTT
. TRBJ2-3 . TRBV12-3/TRBV12-4 CASEWDTQYF TGTGCCAGCGAGTGGGATACGCAGTATTTT
. TRBJ1-1 TRBD1 TRBV10-2 CASSAPRTGNMNTEAFF TGTGCCAGCAGTGCGCCCCGGACAGGTAACATGAACACTGAAGCTTTCTTT
once TRBJ1-1 . TRBV29-1 CSGGRESEAFF TGCAGTGGAGGGAGGGAGTCTGAAGCTTTCTTT
many TRBJ2-2 TRBD1 TRBV9 CASSAGDRATGELFF TGTGCCAGCAGCGCAGGAGACAGGGCTACCGGGGAGCTGTTTTTT